These T cell receptor beta chains were read from a single sample in a study of STAT5B mutations in CD4+ large granular lymphocyte leukemia. This table comes from immunoSEQ multiplex PCR, and its TCRdb copy is limited to in-frame clones, with some not included. The sample records approximately 30,000 clones, around 67% being singletons. Sequenced input: CD4+ T cells from blood buffy coats. These receptors were taken from a human donor in good health. CDR3s include the opening cysteine and the closing phenylalanine or tryptophan. The D gene is left open where the match is weak. Some rows have no size entry. The others give once, few or many, or a class for an expanded clone.

v_gene	j_gene	d_gene	abundance	CDR3aa	CDR3nt
TRBV5-6	TRBJ2-7	NA	NA	CASSLALGGGYEQYF	TGTGCCAGCAGCTTGGCCCTCGGGGGCGGCTACGAGCAGTACTTC
TRBV19	TRBJ1-4	NA	once	CASTRAGGGATNEKLFF	TGTGCCAGTACCCGAGCTGGGGGCGGAGCAACTAATGAAAAACTGTTTTTT
TRBV2	TRBJ2-5	NA	NA	CASREGGETQYF	TGTGCCAGCAGGGAGGGGGGGGAGACCCAGTACTTC
TRBV5-6	TRBJ2-1	TRBD2	NA	CASSRYSGGGDEQFF	TGTGCCAGCAGCCGTTATAGCGGGGGCGGGGATGAGCAGTTCTTC
TRBV9	TRBJ1-5	NA	NA	CASSVDLSNQPQHF	TGTGCCAGCAGCGTAGACCTGAGCAATCAGCCCCAGCATTTT
TRBV7-9	TRBJ1-5	NA	NA	CASSLWSSGHSNQPQHF	TGTGCCAGCAGCTTATGGTCATCCGGCCATAGCAATCAGCCCCAGCATTTT
TRBV5-1	TRBJ2-5	NA	few	CASSSSGETQYF	TGCGCCAGCAGCTCTTCGGGGGAGACCCAGTACTTC
TRBV6-6	TRBJ2-7	NA	NA	CASSYRGWTPYEQYF	TGTGCCAGCAGCTATAGGGGCTGGACCCCCTACGAGCAGTACTTC
TRBV19	TRBJ2-1	TRBD2	NA	CASSIRSGGYSYNEQFF	TGTGCCAGTAGTATTCGGAGCGGGGGGTACTCTTACAATGAGCAGTTCTTC
TRBV10-3	TRBJ2-7	TRBD1	NA	CAITRDRDYEQYF	TGTGCCATCACAAGGGACAGAGACTACGAGCAGTACTTC
TRBV7-2	TRBJ1-2	NA	NA	CASSPGPGAHGYTF	TGTGCCAGCAGCCCCGGACCGGGGGCGCATGGCTACACCTTC
TRBV19	TRBJ1-4	NA	NA	CASSIWGDEKLFF	TGTGCCAGTAGTATCTGGGGGGATGAAAAACTGTTTTTT
TRBV5-4	TRBJ1-6	NA	NA	CASSLGGLGNSALHF	TGTGCCAGCAGCTTAGGGGGACTGGGGAATTCGGCCCTCCACTTT
TRBV7-2	TRBJ1-2	NA	NA	CASSLEGTYGYTF	TGTGCCAGCAGCTTGGAGGGGACCTATGGCTACACCTTC
TRBV19	TRBJ1-1	NA	NA	CASRGTGRTEAFF	TGTGCCAGTAGAGGGACGGGAAGGACTGAAGCTTTCTTT
TRBV10-2	TRBJ2-3	TRBD2	NA	CASRLAGGDTDTQYF	TGCGCCAGCAGGTTAGCGGGGGGGGACACAGATACGCAGTATTTT
TRBV18	TRBJ2-1	NA	NA	CASSPRLPGGRNEQFF	TGTGCCAGCTCACCACGTTTGCCCGGGGGACGCAATGAGCAGTTCTTC
TRBV9	TRBJ1-2	TRBD1	NA	CASSAARNGTGDGIGYGYTF	TGTGCCAGCAGCGCAGCGCGTAACGGGACAGGGGACGGAATAGGCTATGGCTACACCTTC
TRBV5-1	TRBJ1-6	NA	few	CASSLVGDYNSPLHF	TGCGCCAGCAGCTTGGTAGGGGACTATAATTCACCCCTCCACTTT
TRBV10-3	TRBJ1-1	NA	once	CAISEKGMGGDTEAFF	TGTGCCATCAGTGAGAAAGGGATGGGTGGCGACACTGAAGCTTTCTTT
TRBV19	TRBJ2-1	TRBD2	NA	CATHWGGGAGEQFF	TGTGCCACCCATTGGGGCGGGGGGGCAGGTGAGCAGTTCTTC
TRBV9	TRBJ2-7	NA	NA	CASSVEAGTYEQYF	TGTGCCAGCAGCGTAGAGGCAGGAACCTACGAGCAGTACTTC
TRBV9	TRBJ2-3	TRBD2	NA	CASSVALAGGTDTQYF	TGTGCCAGCAGCGTAGCCCTAGCGGGGGGCACAGATACGCAGTATTTT
TRBV14	TRBJ2-5	TRBD1	few	CASSLRTGLIGGQETQYF	TGTGCCAGCAGCCTTAGGACAGGACTTATTGGGGGCCAAGAGACCCAGTACTTC
TRBV11-2	TRBJ2-7	NA	few	CASSPGRGYEQYF	TGTGCCAGCAGCCCTGGAAGGGGATACGAGCAGTACTTC
TRBV5-1	TRBJ2-1	NA	once	CASSLWVGRDEQFF	TGCGCCAGCAGCTTGTGGGTAGGTCGGGATGAGCAGTTCTTC